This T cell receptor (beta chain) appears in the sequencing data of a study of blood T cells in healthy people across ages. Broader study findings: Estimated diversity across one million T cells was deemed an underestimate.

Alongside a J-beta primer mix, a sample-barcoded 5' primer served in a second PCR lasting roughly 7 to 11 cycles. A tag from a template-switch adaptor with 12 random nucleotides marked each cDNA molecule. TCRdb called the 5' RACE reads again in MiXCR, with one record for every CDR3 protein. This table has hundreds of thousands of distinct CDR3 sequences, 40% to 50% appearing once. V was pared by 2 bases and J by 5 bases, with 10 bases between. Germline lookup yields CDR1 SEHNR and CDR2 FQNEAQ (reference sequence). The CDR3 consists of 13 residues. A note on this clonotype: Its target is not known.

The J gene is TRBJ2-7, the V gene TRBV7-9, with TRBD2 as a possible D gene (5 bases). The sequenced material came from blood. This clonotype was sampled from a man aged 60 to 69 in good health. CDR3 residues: CASSLRGSDEQYF. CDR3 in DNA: TGTGCCAGCAGCTTACGGGGATCCGACGAGCAGTACTTC.